The next 12 T cell receptor beta chains were all read from a single sample in a study of PD-1 blockade in classical Hodgkin lymphoma. Brentuximab vedotin exposure varied among the patients, all of whom had relapsed after autologous stem cell transplantation. Some clones are missing from TCRdb's copy, which holds only in-frame ones; the method was immunoSEQ multiplex PCR. The sample lists fewer than 20,000 clones, about four fifths occurring once. This specimen consisted of peripheral blood mononuclear cells (PBMCs), obtained at baseline. The receptors originated from a human donor with classical Hodgkin lymphoma.

This clone was found a few times. The V call is TRBV28, the J call TRBJ2-1; 13 nucleotides agree with TRBD2. The trim removed 5 bases at V and 0 bases at J, leaving 13 bases unmatched. CDR1 and CDR2 (germline): MDHEN, SYDVKM. The CDR3 spans 20 residues. The CDR3 here is CASSHPPGLAGSLSYNEQFF. CDR3 coding DNA: TGTGCCAGCAGTCACCCTCCGGGACTAGCGGGGTCCCTCTCCTACAATGAGCAGTTCTTC.

V gene TRBV7-2 combines with J gene TRBJ1-2; 11 nucleotides line up with TRBD1. This CDR3 has 15 amino acids. The junction had 1 base not matched to a gene; V was cut back by 0 bases and J by 4 bases. Germline V gene data show CDR1 as SGHTA and CDR2 as FQGNSA. The CDR3 sequence: CASSLAGTGGYGYTF. The CDR3 coding sequence is TGTGCCAGCAGCTTAGCGGGGACAGGGGGCTATGGCTACACCTTC.

The chain employs TRBV14 and TRBJ2-2, with 8 positions matching TRBD2. CDR3 size: 15 residues. From germline, CDR1 is SGHDN and CDR2 FVKESK. Trimming at V came to 8 bases and at J to 5 bases, leaving 10 bases not matched to a gene. Here the CDR3 reads CASGLLTSGTGELFF. The CDR3 DNA sequence: TGTGCCAGCGGCCTTCTAACTAGCGGAACCGGGGAGCTGTTTTTT. The variable domain in full, completed from reference TRBV14 and TRBJ2-2, reads EAGVTQFPSHSVIEKGQTVTLRCDPISGHDNLYWYRRVMGKEIKFLLHFVKESKQDESGMPNNRFLAERTGGTYSTLKVQPAELEDSGVYFCASGLLTSGTGELFFGEGSRLTVL.

The chain has TRBV6-6 and TRBJ2-7; 7 bases are a match to TRBD2. The trim removed 10 bases at V and 6 bases at J, leaving 9 bases unmatched. Germline V lookup: CDR1 MNHNY, CDR2 SVGAGI (reference sequence). The CDR3 is 12 amino acids. CDR3 residues: CATSERGLEQYF. CDR3 nucleotide sequence: TGTGCCACCTCAGAGCGGGGCCTCGAGCAGTACTTC.

This sequence joins TRBV29-1 and TRBJ2-1; 9 bases align to TRBD1. The germline V gene encodes CDR1 SQVTM and CDR2 ANQGSEA. This CDR3 region has 17 residues. The J segment lost 5 bases and the V segment lost 3 bases, leaving 14 bases of the junction unmatched. In DNA, the CDR3 is TGCAGCGTTGATGGGACAGGGAATGATTCCTTCGACAATGAGCAGTTCTTC. Translation: CSVDGTGNDSFDNEQFF.

In this sample, this clone turned up once. The chain is built from TRBV6-5 and TRBJ1-4; 8 nucleotides match TRBD1. The germline V gene has CDR1 MNHEY and CDR2 SVGAGI. J lost 8 bases, V lost 0 bases, and 8 bases had no gene match. The CDR3 length is 16 residues. The CDR3 DNA is TGTGCCAGCAGTTACTCCCTCGGACAGGGTCGGGAAAAACTGTTTTTT. Amino acid sequence: CASSYSLGQGREKLFF.

This clone has just one count. The chain is built from TRBV4-1 and TRBJ2-3; 11 positions match TRBD2. Unmatched junction bases numbered 12, after V lost 4 bases and J lost 3 bases. Germline V CDR1 and CDR2: MGHRA, YSYEKL. The CDR3 has 18 residues. Here the CDR3 DNA reads TGCGCCAGCAGCCCGCAGGTCCTAGCGGGGGGAGGTACAGATACGCAGTATTTT. It yields the protein CASSPQVLAGGGTDTQYF.

This clone was seen only once. V and J are TRBV10-3 and TRBJ2-1, with D maybe TRBD2 (7 bases). This CDR3 has 15 amino acids. CDR1 ENHRY and CDR2 SYGVKD come from the germline V gene. V was shortened by 0 bases and J by 10 bases, with 16 bases between the two germline ends. The CDR3, as DNA: TGTGCCATCAGTGAGTCGGGGGGGGGCCAGCAGGAGCAGTTCTTC. The encoded protein is CAISESGGGQQEQFF.

The rearrangement links TRBV5-5 to TRBJ1-1; D not certain. CDR3 length: 14 residues. The germline V gene encodes CDR1 SGHKS and CDR2 YYEKEE (reference sequence). V was shortened by 1 base and J by 3 bases, with 10 bases between the two germline ends. The CDR3 DNA follows: TGTGCCAGCAGCTTGCCGGCGGGCGACACTGAAGCTTTCTTT. Protein: CASSLPAGDTEAFF.

This rearrangement joins TRBV15 to TRBJ1-5; D gene uncertain. Per germline, CDR1 LNHNV and CDR2 YYDKDF (reference sequence). With 5 bases removed from V and 2 bases from J, the gap between germline ends came to 10 bases. The CDR3 is 14 amino acids. CDR3 loop: CATSPIHRNQPQHF. CDR3 sequence (DNA): TGTGCCACCAGCCCGATTCACCGCAATCAGCCCCAGCATTTT.

The count of this clone is one. The chain recombines TRBV29-1 with TRBJ1-1; 7 nucleotides match TRBD1. J lost 1 base, V lost 3 bases, and 8 bases had no gene match. CDR1 SQVTM and CDR2 ANQGSEA come from the germline V gene. The CDR3 length is 15 residues. The CDR3 reads CSVDGGGVGNTEAFF. CDR3 nucleotide sequence: TGCAGCGTTGACGGAGGGGGCGTGGGGAACACTGAAGCTTTCTTT.

V and J are TRBV5-6 and TRBJ1-1, with D unresolved. The V end lost 0 bases, the J end lost 0 bases, and 9 bases lay between the germline ends. Germline V gene data show CDR1 as SGHDT and CDR2 as YYEEEE. This CDR3 contains 15 residues. The DNA for the CDR3 is TGTGCCAGCAGCTTGGTTGTCGCGATGAACACTGAAGCTTTCTTT. Its protein product is CASSLVVAMNTEAFF.